The clone carrying this T cell receptor (beta chain) was recorded a few times. Antigen specificity is unknown. With V trimmed by 2 bases and J by 3 bases, 2 bases remained unmatched. Germline CDR1 is SQVTM and CDR2 is ANQGSEA. This CDR3 is built from 13 residues. This entry is derived from a study of T-cell reconstitution after alpha-beta-depleted transplantation in children. Findings and caveats of the study: Surviving recipient T cells and thymic progenitors accounted for the high day-60 TCRbeta diversity observed in some patients. Expanded graft clones numbering several hundred reportedly gave rise to alpha-beta T cells about two months after transplant. After one year, T-cell counts and TCRbeta diversity mostly came from new T cells.

Library preparation (for TCRbeta) was performed with unique molecular identifiers. TCRdb reanalysed the PCR reads using MiXCR and keeps one entry per CDR3 protein. The repertoire has around 500,000 distinct CDR3 sequences, under 25% of them found once; the top ten carry 14%. V gene TRBV29-1 combines with J gene TRBJ2-3, with 7 bases fitting TRBD2. Sequencing used PBMCs, mostly from graft donor cells, obtained 360 days after TCRalphabeta/CD19-depleted stem cell transplant. The clonotype was recovered from a boy younger than two who had a stem cell transplant for acute myeloid leukemia, so the T cells may come from the graft donor. This CDR3 is CSVEIGGTDTQYF. CDR3 nucleotides: TGCAGCGTTGAAATCGGGGGGACAGATACGCAGTATTTT.